A single sample is the source of the 12 T cell receptor beta chains below, sequenced in a study of regulatory T cells in long-lasting Graves disease. CDR3 regions were amplified by Arm-PCR using iRepertoire HTBI primers to build TCR beta libraries. TCRdb called the multiplex PCR reads again in MiXCR, with one record for every CDR3 protein. The sample includes 400,000 to 650,000 distinct CDR3 sequences, about 16% of them seen just once. Time point given: newly diagnosed GD, antithyroid drugs for less than 3 months. PBMCs were the source of the RNA used for TCR sequencing. The sample was also linked to a second study, of T cells in Graves' hyperthyroidism and ophthalmopathy.

The sequences come from peripheral blood mononuclear cells (PBMCs), collected at new diagnosis, from a patient treated with antithyroid drugs. Source of these receptors: a woman between 40 and 65 years old with Graves disease.

The chain employs TRBV9 and TRBJ2-1; tentatively, D is TRBD2 (5 bases). The CDR3 totals 16 residues. Germline V lookup: CDR1 SGDLS, CDR2 YYNGEE. The V end lost 0 bases, the J end lost 6 bases, and 16 bases lay between the germline ends. The CDR3 protein is CASSVASWVLGNEQFF. The CDR3, as DNA: TGTGCCAGCAGCGTAGCTAGCTGGGTCCTGGGCAATGAGCAGTTCTTC.

This clonotype was counted ten times or more. CDR3 sequence (DNA): TGTGCCTGGAGTGGAACGAGCCTTGAGCAGTTCTTC. Protein: CAWSGTSLEQFF. The chain has TRBV30 and TRBJ2-1; D call uncertain. CDR3 length: 12 residues. Germline lookup yields CDR1 GTSNPN and CDR2 SVGIG (reference sequence). V shed 1 base and J shed 9 bases, with 10 bases lying between them.

Only a few counts were recorded for this clonotype. V and J are TRBV20-1 and TRBJ1-2; D is unresolved. Germline V CDR1 and CDR2: DFQATT, SNEGSKA (reference sequence). This CDR3 has 13 amino acids. The V and J ends lost 3 bases and 4 bases respectively, with 12 bases between them. The CDR3 reads CSASSVGFYGYTF. The CDR3 nucleotides are TGCAGTGCTAGCTCGGTGGGCTTCTATGGCTACACCTTC.

This chain uses TRBV19 with TRBJ1-5, with D possibly TRBD1 on 6 matching bases. The CDR3 has 17 amino acids. Between the trimmed V and J ends, which lost 1 base and 3 bases, there was a span of 16 bases. The germline gives CDR1 LNHDA, CDR2 SQIVND (reference sequence). CDR3 protein: CASSIARQASFNQPQHF. The DNA for the CDR3 is TGTGCCAGTAGTATAGCGAGACAGGCCTCTTTCAATCAGCCCCAGCATTTT.

This clonotype has only a few counts. The rearrangement joins TRBV5-1 to TRBJ1-4, with D unclear. The CDR3 runs to 14 residues. Germline V gene lookup returns CDR1 SGHRS and CDR2 YFSETQ. V lost 4 bases to trimming and J lost 4 bases, with 11 bases between them. The CDR3 here is CASSRTVGNEKLFF. CDR3 DNA sequence: TGCGCCAGCAGCAGGACGGTTGGTAATGAAAAACTGTTTTTT.

The V gene is TRBV5-1, the J gene TRBJ2-1; 10 nucleotides align to TRBD2. Germline loops: CDR1 SGHRS, CDR2 YFSETQ. This CDR3 comprises 16 residues. V gave up 3 bases and J gave up 3 bases; unmatched junction bases: 6. CDR3 amino acids: CASSSPLAGDYNEQFF. CDR3 DNA sequence: TGCGCCAGCAGCTCCCCCCTAGCGGGGGACTACAATGAGCAGTTCTTC.

The chain is built from TRBV4-1 and TRBJ1-2; 9 bases match TRBD1. The CDR3 contains 15 residues. J lost 6 bases, V lost 0 bases, and 5 bases had no gene match. Germline V gene data show CDR1 as MGHRA and CDR2 as YSYEKL. The CDR3 DNA is TGCGCCAGCAGCCAAGATGGACAGGGGCTTGATGGCTACACCTTC. Translation: CASSQDGQGLDGYTF.

The V call is TRBV4-2, the J call TRBJ2-5, with 7 bases matching TRBD1. This CDR3 comprises 16 residues. The junction had 10 bases not matched to a gene; V was cut back by 2 bases and J by 4 bases. CDR1 and CDR2 from the germline V gene are LGHNA and YNFKEQ. CDR3 residues: CASSQRTGDGGETQYF. The CDR3 region has the DNA TGTGCCAGCAGCCAAAGAACAGGGGATGGGGGAGAGACCCAGTACTTC.

This clonotype was seen a handful of times. The chain combines TRBV11-2 with TRBJ1-2; tentatively, D is TRBD1 (5 bases). Germline CDR1 is SGHAT and CDR2 is FQNNGV. This CDR3 comprises 13 residues. V was cut by 4 bases and J by 5 bases, with 11 bases left in between. CDR3 nucleotide sequence: TGTGCCAGCAGCTCGAGGACAATGTATGGCTACACCTTC. Translating it yields CASSSRTMYGYTF.

This clonotype has a count of ten or more. The chain links TRBV2 to TRBJ1-1; 9 bases line up with TRBD1. The CDR3 loop spans 13 amino acids. Germline V CDR1 and CDR2: SNHLY, FYNNEI. The J segment lost 1 base and the V segment lost 11 bases, leaving 5 bases of the junction unmatched. The CDR3 is CADRQGGNTEAFF. CDR3 nucleotide sequence: TGTGCCGACCGACAGGGGGGGAACACTGAAGCTTTCTTT. The variable domain in full, completed from reference TRBV2 and TRBJ1-1, reads EPEVTQTPSHQVTQMGQEVILRCVPISNHLYFYWYRQILGQKVEFLVSFYNNEISEKSEIFDDQFSVERPDGSNFTLKIRSTKLEDSAMYFCADRQGGNTEAFFGQGTRLTVV.

The CDR3 here is CASSQAQTQTIGGNTIYF. The CDR3 coding sequence is TGTGCCAGCAGCCAAGCACAGACCCAAACAATTGGTGGAAACACCATATATTTT. The rearrangement links TRBV4-2 to TRBJ1-3; D is unclear. The CDR3 is 18 residues long. Trimming shortened V by 1 base and J by 3 bases, and 19 bases separated the two germline ends. The germline gives CDR1 LGHNA, CDR2 YNFKEQ.

Many counts were recorded for this clonotype. The chain links TRBV20-1 to TRBJ1-1; TRBD1 is a possible D gene (5 bases). The CDR3 runs 17 residues. V lost 0 bases and J 3 bases, leaving 20 bases between the germline ends. In germline, CDR1 is DFQATT, CDR2 SNEGSKA (reference sequence). The CDR3 is CSARDLQGKFMYTEAFF. CDR3 in DNA: TGCAGTGCTAGAGATCTGCAGGGAAAGTTTATGTACACTGAAGCTTTCTTT.